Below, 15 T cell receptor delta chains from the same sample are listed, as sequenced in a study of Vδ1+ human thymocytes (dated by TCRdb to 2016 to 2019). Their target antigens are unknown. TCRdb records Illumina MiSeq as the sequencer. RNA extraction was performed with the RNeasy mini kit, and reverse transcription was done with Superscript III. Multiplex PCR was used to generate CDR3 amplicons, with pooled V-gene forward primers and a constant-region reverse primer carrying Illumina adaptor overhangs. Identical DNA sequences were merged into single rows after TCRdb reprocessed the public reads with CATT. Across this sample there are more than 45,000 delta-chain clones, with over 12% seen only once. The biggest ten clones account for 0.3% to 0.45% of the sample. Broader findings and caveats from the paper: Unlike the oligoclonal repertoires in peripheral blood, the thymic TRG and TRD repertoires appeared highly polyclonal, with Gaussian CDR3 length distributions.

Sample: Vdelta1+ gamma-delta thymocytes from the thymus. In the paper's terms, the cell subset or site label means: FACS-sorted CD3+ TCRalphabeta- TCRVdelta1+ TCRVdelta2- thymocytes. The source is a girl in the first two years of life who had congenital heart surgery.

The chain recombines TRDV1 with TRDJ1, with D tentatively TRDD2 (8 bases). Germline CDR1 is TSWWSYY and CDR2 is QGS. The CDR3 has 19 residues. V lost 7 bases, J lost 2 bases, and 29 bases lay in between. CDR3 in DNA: TGTGCTCTTGAAGGCCTTCCTAGTAGGGGGATCCGGTTTACCGATAAACTCATCTTT. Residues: CALEGLPSRGIRFTDKLIF.

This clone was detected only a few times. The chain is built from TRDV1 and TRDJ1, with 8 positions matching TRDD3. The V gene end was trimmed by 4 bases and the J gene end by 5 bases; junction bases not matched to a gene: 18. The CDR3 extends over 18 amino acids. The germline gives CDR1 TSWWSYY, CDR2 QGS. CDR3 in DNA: TGTGCTCTTGGGGGAAACTTCCTGGGGATACCCCGTGCGGATAAACTCATCTTT. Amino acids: CALGGNFLGIPRADKLIF.

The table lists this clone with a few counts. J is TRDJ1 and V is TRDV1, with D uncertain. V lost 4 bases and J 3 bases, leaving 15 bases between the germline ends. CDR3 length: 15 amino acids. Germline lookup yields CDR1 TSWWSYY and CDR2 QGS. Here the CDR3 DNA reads TGTGCTCTTGGGGTCCAAGGGAGGGTAGCCGATAAACTCATCTTT. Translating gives CALGVQGRVADKLIF.

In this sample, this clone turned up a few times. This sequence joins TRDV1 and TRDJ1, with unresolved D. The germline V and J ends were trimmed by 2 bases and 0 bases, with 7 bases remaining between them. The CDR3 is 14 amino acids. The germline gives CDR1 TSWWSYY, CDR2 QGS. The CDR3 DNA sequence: TGTGCTCTTGGGGAAAGCACGTACACCGATAAACTCATCTTT. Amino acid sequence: CALGESTYTDKLIF.

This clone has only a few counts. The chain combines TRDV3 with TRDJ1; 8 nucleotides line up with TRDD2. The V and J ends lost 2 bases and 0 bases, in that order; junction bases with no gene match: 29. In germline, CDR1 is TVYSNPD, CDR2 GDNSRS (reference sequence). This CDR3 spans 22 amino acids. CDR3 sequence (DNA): TGTGCCTTTCGGGCCGAGACTTCCTACAGTAAAGGGGGACAACAGTACACCGATAAACTCATCTTT. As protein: CAFRAETSYSKGGQQYTDKLIF. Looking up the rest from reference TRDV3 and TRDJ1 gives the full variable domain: CDKVTQSSPDQTVASGSEVVLLCTYDTVYSNPDLFWYRIRPDYSFQFVFYGDNSRSEGADFTQGRFSVKHILTQKAFHLVISPVRTEDSATYYCAFRAETSYSKGGQQYTDKLIFGKGTRVTVEP.

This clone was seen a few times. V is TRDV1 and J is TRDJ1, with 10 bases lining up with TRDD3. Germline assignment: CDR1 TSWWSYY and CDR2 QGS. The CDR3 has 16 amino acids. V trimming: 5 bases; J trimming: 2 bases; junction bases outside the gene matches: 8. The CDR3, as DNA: TGTGCTCTTGGGCTTACTCGGGGGGATACGACCGATAAACTCATCTTT. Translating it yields CALGLTRGDTTDKLIF.

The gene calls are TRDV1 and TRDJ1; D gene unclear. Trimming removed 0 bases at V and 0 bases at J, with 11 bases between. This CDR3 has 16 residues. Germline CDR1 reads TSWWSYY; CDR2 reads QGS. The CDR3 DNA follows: TGTGCTCTTGGGGAACTGGACGGTCCTTACACCGATAAACTCATCTTT. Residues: CALGELDGPYTDKLIF.

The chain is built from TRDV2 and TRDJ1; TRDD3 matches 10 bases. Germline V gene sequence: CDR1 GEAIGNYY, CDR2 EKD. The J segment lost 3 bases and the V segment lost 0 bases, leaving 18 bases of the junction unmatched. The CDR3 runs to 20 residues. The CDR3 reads CACDTKSVLGDSTGSDKLIF. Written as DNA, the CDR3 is TGTGCCTGTGACACCAAAAGTGTACTGGGGGATTCGACCGGGTCCGATAAACTCATCTTT.

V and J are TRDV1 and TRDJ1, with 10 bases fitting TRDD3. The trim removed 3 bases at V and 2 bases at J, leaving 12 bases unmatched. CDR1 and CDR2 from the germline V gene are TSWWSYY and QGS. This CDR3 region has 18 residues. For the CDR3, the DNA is TGTGCTCTTGGGGAGGGGAGATCCGTACTGGGGGATACCGATAAACTCATCTTT. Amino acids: CALGEGRSVLGDTDKLIF.

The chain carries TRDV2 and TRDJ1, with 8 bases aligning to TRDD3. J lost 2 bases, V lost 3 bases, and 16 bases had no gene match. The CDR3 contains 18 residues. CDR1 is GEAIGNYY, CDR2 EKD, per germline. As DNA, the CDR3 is TGTGCCTGTGACGCCGGTCCGTGGTGGGGGATCTTGACCGATAAACTCATCTTT. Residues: CACDAGPWWGILTDKLIF.

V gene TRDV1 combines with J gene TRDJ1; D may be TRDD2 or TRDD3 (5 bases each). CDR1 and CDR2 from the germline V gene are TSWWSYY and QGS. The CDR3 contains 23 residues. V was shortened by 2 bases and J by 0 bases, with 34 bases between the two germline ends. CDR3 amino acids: CALGERINVHSLPSSLYTDKLIF. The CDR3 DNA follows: TGTGCTCTTGGGGAAAGGATAAACGTCCATTCCCTACCTTCTTCCCTGTACACCGATAAACTCATCTTT.

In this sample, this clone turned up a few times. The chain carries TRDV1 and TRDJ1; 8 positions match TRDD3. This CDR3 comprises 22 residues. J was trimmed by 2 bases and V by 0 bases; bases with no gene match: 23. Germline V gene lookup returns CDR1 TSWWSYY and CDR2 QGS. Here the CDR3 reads CALGELSNSGLVGDQWTDKLIF. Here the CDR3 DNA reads TGTGCTCTTGGGGAACTTTCTAATTCTGGATTGGTGGGGGATCAGTGGACCGATAAACTCATCTTT.

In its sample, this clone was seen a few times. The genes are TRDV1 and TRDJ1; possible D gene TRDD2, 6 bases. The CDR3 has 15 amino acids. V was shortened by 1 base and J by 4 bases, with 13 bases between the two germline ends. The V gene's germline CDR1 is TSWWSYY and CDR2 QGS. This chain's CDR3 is CALGERPSAGDKLIF. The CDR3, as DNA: TGTGCTCTTGGGGAACGGCCTTCCGCGGGCGATAAACTCATCTTT.

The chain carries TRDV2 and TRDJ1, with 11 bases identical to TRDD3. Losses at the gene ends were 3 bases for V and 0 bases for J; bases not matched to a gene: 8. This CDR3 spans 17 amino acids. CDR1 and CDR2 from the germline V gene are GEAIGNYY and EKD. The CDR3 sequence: CACDAGGYPGYTDKLIF. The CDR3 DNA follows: TGTGCCTGTGACGCTGGGGGATACCCAGGATACACCGATAAACTCATCTTT.

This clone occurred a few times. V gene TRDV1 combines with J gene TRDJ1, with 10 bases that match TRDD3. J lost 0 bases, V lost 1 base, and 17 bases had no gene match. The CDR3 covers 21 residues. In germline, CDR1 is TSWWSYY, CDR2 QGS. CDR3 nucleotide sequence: TGTGCTCTTGGGGAACGGCCCGTCGGTACTGGGGGATGCCAGTACACCGATAAACTCATCTTT. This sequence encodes CALGERPVGTGGCQYTDKLIF.